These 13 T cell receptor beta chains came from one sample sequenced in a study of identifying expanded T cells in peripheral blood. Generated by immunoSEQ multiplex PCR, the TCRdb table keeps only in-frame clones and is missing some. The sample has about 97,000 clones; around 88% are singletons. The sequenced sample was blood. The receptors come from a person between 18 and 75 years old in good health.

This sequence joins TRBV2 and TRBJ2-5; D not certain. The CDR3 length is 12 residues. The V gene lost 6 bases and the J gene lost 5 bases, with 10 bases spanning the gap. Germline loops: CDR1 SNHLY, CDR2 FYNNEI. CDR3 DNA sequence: TGTGCCAGCAGGTCGTGGGGTGAGACCCAGTACTTC. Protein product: CASRSWGETQYF.

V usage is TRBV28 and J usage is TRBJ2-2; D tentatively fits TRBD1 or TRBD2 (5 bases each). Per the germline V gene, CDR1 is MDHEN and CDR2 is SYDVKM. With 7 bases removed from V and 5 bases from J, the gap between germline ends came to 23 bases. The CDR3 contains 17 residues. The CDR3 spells CASIHTGTVDMTGELFF. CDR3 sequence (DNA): TGTGCCAGCATTCACACGGGGACGGTGGATATGACCGGGGAGCTGTTTTTT. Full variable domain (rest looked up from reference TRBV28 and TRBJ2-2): DVKVTQSSRYLVKRTGEKVFLECVQDMDHENMFWYRQDPGLGLRLIYFSYDVKMKEKGDIPEGYSVSREKKERFSLILESASTNQTSMYLCASIHTGTVDMTGELFFGEGSRLTVL.

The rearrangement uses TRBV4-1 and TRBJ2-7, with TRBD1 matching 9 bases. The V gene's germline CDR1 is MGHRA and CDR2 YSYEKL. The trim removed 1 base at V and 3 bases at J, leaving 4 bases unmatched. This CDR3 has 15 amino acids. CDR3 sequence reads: CASSQGQGGVYEQYF. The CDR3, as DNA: TGCGCCAGCAGCCAAGGACAGGGGGGTGTCTACGAGCAGTACTTC.

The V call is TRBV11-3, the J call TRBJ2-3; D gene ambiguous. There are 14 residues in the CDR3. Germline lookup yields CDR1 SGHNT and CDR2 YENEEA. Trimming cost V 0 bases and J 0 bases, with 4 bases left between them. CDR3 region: CASSLDPSTDTQYF. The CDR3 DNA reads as TGTGCCAGCAGCTTAGATCCCAGCACAGATACGCAGTATTTT. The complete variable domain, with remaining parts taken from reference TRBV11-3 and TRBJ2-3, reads EAGVVQSPRYKIIEKKQPVAFWCNPISGHNTLYWYLQNLGQGPELLIRYENEEAVDDSQLPKDRFSAERLKGVDSTLKIQPAELGDSAVYLCASSLDPSTDTQYFGPGTRLTVL.

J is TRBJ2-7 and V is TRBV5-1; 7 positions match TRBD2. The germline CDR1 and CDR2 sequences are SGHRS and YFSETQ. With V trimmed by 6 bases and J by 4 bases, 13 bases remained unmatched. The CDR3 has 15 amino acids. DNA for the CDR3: TGCGCCAGCAATTCGGGGGGTGAAAAAATTTACGAGCAGTACTTC. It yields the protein CASNSGGEKIYEQYF. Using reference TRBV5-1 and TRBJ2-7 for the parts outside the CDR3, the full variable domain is KAGVTQTPRYLIKTRGQQVTLSCSPISGHRSVSWYQQTPGQGLQFLFEYFSETQRNKGNFPGRFSGRQFSNSRSEMNVSTLELGDSALYLCASNSGGEKIYEQYFGPGTRLTVT.

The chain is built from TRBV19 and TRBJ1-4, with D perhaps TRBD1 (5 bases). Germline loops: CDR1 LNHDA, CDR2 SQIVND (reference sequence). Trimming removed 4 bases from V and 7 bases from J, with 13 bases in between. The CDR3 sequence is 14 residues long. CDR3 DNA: TGTGCCAGTAGTAGGGGCGAGGGCCCTGAAAAACTGTTTTTT. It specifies CASSRGEGPEKLFF.

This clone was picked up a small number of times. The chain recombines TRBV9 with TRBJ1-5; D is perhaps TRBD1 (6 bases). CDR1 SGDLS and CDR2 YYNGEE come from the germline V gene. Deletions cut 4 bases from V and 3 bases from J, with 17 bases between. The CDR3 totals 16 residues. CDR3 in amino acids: CASSSQRGAPNQPQHF. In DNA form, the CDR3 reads TGTGCCAGCAGCAGCCAAAGGGGGGCTCCCAATCAGCCCCAGCATTTT.

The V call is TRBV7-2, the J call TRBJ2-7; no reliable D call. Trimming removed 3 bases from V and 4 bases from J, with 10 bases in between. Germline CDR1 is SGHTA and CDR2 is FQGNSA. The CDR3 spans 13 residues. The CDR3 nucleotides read TGTGCCAGCAGCTTGGCCGAGATGTACGAGCAGTACTTC. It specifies CASSLAEMYEQYF.

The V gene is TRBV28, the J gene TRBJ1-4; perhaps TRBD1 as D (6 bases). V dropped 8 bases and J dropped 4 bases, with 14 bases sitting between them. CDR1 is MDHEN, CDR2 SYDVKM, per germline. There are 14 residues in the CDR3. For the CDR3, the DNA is TGTGCCAGCCGCGGGGGCCAGAGTAATGAAAAACTGTTTTTT. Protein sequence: CASRGGQSNEKLFF.

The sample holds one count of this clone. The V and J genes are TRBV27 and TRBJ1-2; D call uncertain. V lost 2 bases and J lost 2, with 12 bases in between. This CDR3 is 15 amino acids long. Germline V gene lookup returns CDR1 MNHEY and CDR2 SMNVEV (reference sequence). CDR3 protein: CASSLVGGTNYGYTF. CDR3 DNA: TGTGCCAGCAGTTTAGTTGGAGGTACCAACTATGGCTACACCTTC.

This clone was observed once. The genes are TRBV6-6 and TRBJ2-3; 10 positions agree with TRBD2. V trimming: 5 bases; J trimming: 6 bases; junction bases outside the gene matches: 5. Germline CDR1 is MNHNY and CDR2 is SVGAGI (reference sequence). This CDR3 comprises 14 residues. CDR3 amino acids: CASSRAGGGDTQYF. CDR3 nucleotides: TGTGCCAGCAGTCGAGCGGGAGGGGGGGATACGCAGTATTTT.

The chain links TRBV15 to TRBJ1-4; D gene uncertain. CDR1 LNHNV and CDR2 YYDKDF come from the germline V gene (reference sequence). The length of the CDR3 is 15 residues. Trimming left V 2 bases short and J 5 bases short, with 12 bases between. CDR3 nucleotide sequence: TGTGCCACCAGCAGACCCCGGACGGGCAATGAAAAACTGTTTTTT. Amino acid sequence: CATSRPRTGNEKLFF.

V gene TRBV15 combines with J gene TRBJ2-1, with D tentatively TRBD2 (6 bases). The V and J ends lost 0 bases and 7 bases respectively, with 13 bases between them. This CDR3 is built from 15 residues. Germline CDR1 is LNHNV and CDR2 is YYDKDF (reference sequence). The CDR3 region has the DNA TGTGCCACCAGCAGAGATCTCGCGGGACCTAATGAGCAGTTCTTC. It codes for CATSRDLAGPNEQFF. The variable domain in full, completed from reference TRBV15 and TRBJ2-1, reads DAMVIQNPRYQVTQFGKPVTLSCSQTLNHNVMYWYQQKSSQAPKLLFHYYDKDFNNEADTPDNFQSRRPNTSFCFLDIRSPGLGDTAMYLCATSRDLAGPNEQFFGPGTRLTVL.